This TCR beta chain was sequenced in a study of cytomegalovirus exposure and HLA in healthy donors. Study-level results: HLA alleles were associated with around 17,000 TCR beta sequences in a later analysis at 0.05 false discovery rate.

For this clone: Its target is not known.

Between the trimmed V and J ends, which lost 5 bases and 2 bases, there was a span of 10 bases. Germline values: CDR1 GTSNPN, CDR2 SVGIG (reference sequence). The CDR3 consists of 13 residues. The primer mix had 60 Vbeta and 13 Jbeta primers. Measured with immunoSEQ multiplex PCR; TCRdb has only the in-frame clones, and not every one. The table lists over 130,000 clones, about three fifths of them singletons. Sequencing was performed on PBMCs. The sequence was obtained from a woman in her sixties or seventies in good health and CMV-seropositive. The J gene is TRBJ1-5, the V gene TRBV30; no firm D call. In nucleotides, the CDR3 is TGTGCCTGGGGAGCCTCAGGCAATCAGCCCCAGCATTTT. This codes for CAWGASGNQPQHF.